The clone carrying this T cell receptor (beta chain) was seen a single time. This sample stems from a study of blood T cell repertoires in COVID-19. Study context: Material from acute and convalescent COVID-19 was sourced from the United States, Italy and Spain. Sample material is recorded as cDNA or gDNA derived from T cells, B-cell-depleted T cells, or PBMCs.

How the authors handled the data: From reference gene primer amplification, estimates of nucleated cell counts were derived. The method was immunoSEQ multiplex PCR; TCRdb's version includes in-frame clones alone and lacks a portion of them. D and trimming were read from the DNA, whereas the V and J calls and clone size are those reported in that table. The sample has a few hundred thousand clones; around 83% are singletons. The junction had 19 bases not matched to a gene; V was cut back by 0 bases and J by 7 bases. The germline CDR1 and CDR2 sequences are SGHRS and YFSETQ. CDR3 size: 20 residues. This sequence originates from a woman aged 45 to 65 with acute or convalescent COVID-19. The chain is built from TRBV5-1 and TRBJ1-4, with 9 bases matching TRBD1. Sequenced sample: peripheral blood. CDR3 sequence: CASSLAGGQGPTKGAEKLFF. The CDR3 DNA reads TGCGCCAGCAGCTTGGCGGGTGGACAGGGGCCAACCAAAGGGGCTGAAAAACTGTTTTTT. The complete variable domain, with remaining parts taken from reference TRBV5-1 and TRBJ1-4, reads KAGVTQTPRYLIKTRGQQVTLSCSPISGHRSVSWYQQTPGQGLQFLFEYFSETQRNKGNFPGRFSGRQFSNSRSEMNVSTLELGDSALYLCASSLAGGQGPTKGAEKLFFGSGTQLSVL.